These 28 T cell receptor beta chains were all obtained from the same sample, sequenced in a study of shared clonotypes between healthy human individuals. In the naive CD8 group, cells lacked CD45RO and were positively selected for CCR7, so terminally differentiated effector memory CD45RA+ cells were left out. Generated by immunoSEQ multiplex PCR, the TCRdb table keeps only in-frame clones and is missing some. This repertoire shows approximately 740,000 clones, 80% to 95% found once; its top ten account for 24%. Sequencing was done on a sample of naive CD8+ T cells sorted from blood. These receptors were obtained from a man aged 25-45 years in good health.

The chain employs TRBV28 and TRBJ2-2; D assignment may be TRBD1 or TRBD2 (7 bases each). There are 17 residues in the CDR3. Germline V CDR1 and CDR2: MDHEN, SYDVKM. Trimming stripped 8 bases from V and 4 bases from J, with 23 bases between. The CDR3 loop reads CASGTRGGGVITGELFF. DNA of the CDR3: TGTGCCAGCGGAACGAGGGGAGGGGGCGTTATCACCGGGGAGCTGTTTTTT.

The chain joins TRBV27 to TRBJ2-1, with TRBD1 matching over 7 bases. Germline V gives CDR1 MNHEY, CDR2 SMNVEV (reference sequence). Trimming at V came to 3 bases and at J to 6 bases, leaving 5 bases not matched to a gene. The CDR3 runs 14 residues. In nucleotides, the CDR3 is TGTGCCAGCAGTTTCCTGGGACAGAGCAATGAGCAGTTCTTC. Residues: CASSFLGQSNEQFF.

The V gene is TRBV28, the J gene TRBJ1-1; TRBD1 agrees at 10 bases. Germline V lookup: CDR1 MDHEN, CDR2 SYDVKM. Trimming took 6 bases from V and 6 from J; bases not matched to a gene: 13. The CDR3 loop spans 16 amino acids. CDR3 sequence: CASSPTLTGGLAEAFF. The CDR3 DNA follows: TGTGCCAGCAGCCCCACCCTGACAGGGGGCTTGGCTGAAGCTTTCTTT.

CDR3 nucleotides: TGTGCCAGCTCACCGGTTGTGACAGGGTTAGACGAGCAGTACTTC. It is translated as CASSPVVTGLDEQYF. The V call is TRBV18, the J call TRBJ2-7, with TRBD1 identical over 7 bases. Per germline, CDR1 KGHSH and CDR2 LQKENI. The CDR3 is 15 amino acids. V dropped 3 bases and J dropped 5; count of bases not matched to a gene: 10.

The rearrangement links TRBV5-1 to TRBJ2-3; perhaps TRBD1 as D (6 bases). This CDR3 has 15 amino acids. Trimming took 3 bases from V and 0 from J, leaving 11 bases between them. Per the germline V gene, CDR1 is SGHRS and CDR2 is YFSETQ. CDR3 in amino acids: CASSYRDPSTDTQYF. The CDR3 coding sequence is TGCGCCAGCAGCTACAGGGACCCAAGCACAGATACGCAGTATTTT.

The chain carries TRBV27 and TRBJ2-1; TRBD2 matches at 7 bases. Germline V gives CDR1 MNHEY, CDR2 SMNVEV (reference sequence). The V gene end was trimmed by 6 bases and the J gene end by 2 bases; junction bases not matched to a gene: 7. The CDR3 runs to 15 residues. This chain's CDR3 is CASREREGAYNEQFF. In DNA form, the CDR3 reads TGTGCCAGCAGGGAGCGGGAAGGTGCCTACAATGAGCAGTTCTTC.

In this sample, this clone is medium-sized. The rearrangement joins TRBV28 to TRBJ1-2; no definite D call. This CDR3 contains 11 residues. The germline V and J ends were trimmed by 6 bases and 3 bases, with 5 bases remaining between them. CDR1 is MDHEN and CDR2 is SYDVKM in the germline V gene. CDR3 residues: CASSAHYGYTF. As DNA, the CDR3 is TGTGCCAGCAGCGCACACTATGGCTACACCTTC.

This chain connects TRBV11-3 to TRBJ2-3; TRBD1 agrees at 12 bases. The CDR3 is made up of 16 amino acids. CDR1 is SGHNT, CDR2 YENEEA, per germline. After removal of 3 bases from V and 6 bases from J, the junction contained 7 bases not matched to a gene. Here the CDR3 reads CASSLVGTGGSDTQYF. The CDR3 DNA follows: TGTGCCAGCAGCTTGGTAGGGACAGGGGGCTCTGATACGCAGTATTTT.

This clone has just a few counts. The genes are TRBV6-1 and TRBJ2-2; 12 bases map to TRBD1. CDR1 and CDR2 from the germline V gene are MNHNS and SASEGT. V trimming: 4 bases; J trimming: 6 bases; junction bases outside the gene matches: 3. The CDR3 sequence is 15 residues long. The CDR3 reads CASSAGQGASGELFF. The CDR3 nucleotides read TGTGCCAGCAGTGCGGGACAGGGGGCCTCCGGGGAGCTGTTTTTT.

Note on this clone: The same CDR3 also results from other DNA sequences found in this sample. V is TRBV27 and J is TRBJ2-7; no reliable D call. Germline values: CDR1 MNHEY, CDR2 SMNVEV (reference sequence). Trimming took off 0 bases at V and 4 bases at J, with 4 bases between the two ends. There are 12 residues in the CDR3. CDR3 sequence (DNA): TGTGCCAGCAGTTTATCGGGATACGAGCAGTACTTC. This gives the protein CASSLSGYEQYF.

A word on this clone: The same CDR3 arises from other DNA sequences in this sample as well. The chain joins TRBV4-1 to TRBJ2-1; D is unresolved. V shed 3 bases and J shed 9 bases, with 6 bases lying between them. Germline lookup yields CDR1 MGHRA and CDR2 YSYEKL. This CDR3 has 11 amino acids. Written as DNA, the CDR3 is TGCGCCAGCAGCCAGGGCGTTGAGCAGTTCTTC. It encodes CASSQGVEQFF.

The rearrangement joins TRBV2 to TRBJ2-1; maybe TRBD2 (5 bases). The germline V and J ends were trimmed by 7 bases and 0 bases, with 13 bases remaining between them. CDR3 length: 15 residues. Germline V lookup: CDR1 SNHLY, CDR2 FYNNEI. The CDR3 nucleotides are TGTGCCAGCACTCAGGACTGGAGCTCCTACAATGAGCAGTTCTTC. Its protein is CASTQDWSSYNEQFF.

J is TRBJ2-7 and V is TRBV2; weak D call: TRBD1 (6 bases). Trimming left V 9 bases short and J 2 bases short, with 11 bases between. Germline V gene data show CDR1 as SNHLY and CDR2 as FYNNEI. The CDR3 has 12 amino acids. The chain's CDR3 is CASWDTPYEQYF. The CDR3 DNA is TGTGCCAGTTGGGACACCCCCTACGAGCAGTACTTC. Complete variable domain (other parts from reference TRBV2 and TRBJ2-7): EPEVTQTPSHQVTQMGQEVILRCVPISNHLYFYWYRQILGQKVEFLVSFYNNEISEKSEIFDDQFSVERPDGSNFTLKIRSTKLEDSAMYFCASWDTPYEQYFGPGTRLTVT.

This sequence joins TRBV2 and TRBJ2-3; TRBD2 matches 7 bases. The CDR3 is made up of 16 amino acids. The V gene's germline CDR1 is SNHLY and CDR2 FYNNEI. Trimming took 3 bases from V and 2 from J; bases not matched to a gene: 8. In nucleotides, the CDR3 is TGTGCCAGCAGTGATAGCCTAGCGGACACCACAGATACGCAGTATTTT. Its protein product is CASSDSLADTTDTQYF. Full variable domain (missing parts from reference TRBV2 and TRBJ2-3): EPEVTQTPSHQVTQMGQEVILRCVPISNHLYFYWYRQILGQKVEFLVSFYNNEISEKSEIFDDQFSVERPDGSNFTLKIRSTKLEDSAMYFCASSDSLADTTDTQYFGPGTRLTVL.

This chain joins TRBV7-2 and TRBJ1-1; a possible D gene is TRBD1 (5 bases). The germline V gene encodes CDR1 SGHTA and CDR2 FQGNSA. The V gene lost 1 base and the J gene lost 2 bases, with 14 bases spanning the gap. CDR3 length: 16 amino acids. CDR3 protein: CASSLGPGLLNTEAFF. The CDR3 DNA follows: TGTGCCAGCAGCTTAGGACCGGGACTCCTTAACACTGAAGCTTTCTTT.

The gene calls are TRBV9 and TRBJ2-7; unclear D gene. The CDR3 is made up of 13 amino acids. V was clipped by 0 bases and J by 2 bases, with 6 bases between them. Germline V lookup: CDR1 SGDLS, CDR2 YYNGEE. The CDR3 DNA reads TGTGCCAGCAGCGTAGACGAAACCTACGAGCAGTACTTC. Protein: CASSVDETYEQYF.

The J gene is TRBJ2-7, the V gene TRBV5-6; TRBD2 matches at 8 bases. The junction had 10 bases not matched to a gene; V was cut back by 4 bases and J by 4 bases. Germline V lookup: CDR1 SGHDT, CDR2 YYEEEE. This CDR3 has 15 residues. CDR3 sequence reads: CASSEATSGLYEQYF. The CDR3 coding sequence is TGTGCCAGCAGCGAAGCCACTAGCGGCCTTTACGAGCAGTACTTC.

This clone was picked up one time. The CDR3: CASSLTTSGSYEQYF. In DNA form, the CDR3 reads TGTGCCAGCAGCTTAACTACTAGCGGGAGTTACGAGCAGTACTTC. J is TRBJ2-7 and V is TRBV7-8, with TRBD2 matching over 11 bases. Germline-derived CDR1 and CDR2 are SGHVS and FQNEAQ. The length of the CDR3 is 15 residues. V gave up 2 bases and J gave up 4 bases; unmatched junction bases: 4.

The chain recombines TRBV2 with TRBJ2-1, with TRBD1 as a possible D gene (6 bases). The V and J ends lost 2 bases and 0 bases respectively, with 11 bases between them. The CDR3 runs to 16 residues. Germline CDR1 reads SNHLY; CDR2 reads FYNNEI. The CDR3 DNA follows: TGTGCCAGCAGTGAAACTAGGGGGAGCTCCTACAATGAGCAGTTCTTC. Amino acids: CASSETRGSSYNEQFF. The variable domain in full, completed from reference TRBV2 and TRBJ2-1, reads EPEVTQTPSHQVTQMGQEVILRCVPISNHLYFYWYRQILGQKVEFLVSFYNNEISEKSEIFDDQFSVERPDGSNFTLKIRSTKLEDSAMYFCASSETRGSSYNEQFFGPGTRLTVL.

This clone was recorded a few times. The V call is TRBV27, the J call TRBJ1-2, with 8 nucleotides matching TRBD1. The CDR3 covers 14 residues. The germline CDR1 and CDR2 sequences are MNHEY and SMNVEV (reference sequence). The V and J ends lost 5 bases and 3 bases, in that order; junction bases with no gene match: 5. For the CDR3, the DNA is TGTGCCAGCAGTCCGACAGGGGTGTACTATGGCTACACCTTC. Translation: CASSPTGVYYGYTF.

This clone has a count of ten or more. The V call is TRBV28, the J call TRBJ2-7, with 7 bases aligning to TRBD2. CDR3 length: 14 residues. From germline, CDR1 is MDHEN and CDR2 SYDVKM. With V trimmed by 5 bases and J by 0 bases, 4 bases remained unmatched. In nucleotides, the CDR3 is TGTGCCAGCAGTCCGCCTAGCGGCTCCTACGAGCAGTACTTC. Protein product: CASSPPSGSYEQYF.

The chain is built from TRBV5-6 and TRBJ2-3, with D possibly matching TRBD2 (6 bases). The CDR3 covers 13 residues. V dropped 0 bases and J dropped 9 bases, with 11 bases sitting between them. Germline V gives CDR1 SGHDT, CDR2 YYEEEE. This chain's CDR3 is CASSLAGGITQYF. CDR3 sequence (DNA): TGTGCCAGCAGCTTGGCCGGAGGGATAACGCAGTATTTT.

The V call is TRBV10-2, the J call TRBJ1-3; D is uncertain. Germline CDR1 reads WSHSY; CDR2 reads SAAADI. Deletions cut 2 bases from V and 3 bases from J, with 8 bases between. The CDR3 is 14 amino acids. The CDR3 here is CASSEMGFGNTIYF. CDR3 nucleotides: TGCGCCAGCAGTGAGATGGGTTTTGGAAACACCATATATTTT.

This chain joins TRBV19 and TRBJ2-3; 8 bases agree with TRBD1. This CDR3 is 18 amino acids long. Germline CDR1 reads LNHDA; CDR2 reads SQIVND (reference sequence). The V segment lost 4 bases and the J segment 0 bases; nucleotides outside the gene matches: 12. As DNA, the CDR3 is TGTGCCAGTAGTACCAAGACTACCGACAGGGGCAGCACAGATACGCAGTATTTT. Protein sequence: CASSTKTTDRGSTDTQYF.

Note on this clone: Other DNA sequences in the same sample also yield this CDR3. The chain is built from TRBV27 and TRBJ2-7; TRBD1 matches 11 bases. V was pared by 4 bases and J by 7 bases, with 3 bases of the junction left unmatched. The V gene's germline CDR1 is MNHEY and CDR2 SMNVEV (reference sequence). This CDR3 has 13 amino acids. The CDR3 loop is CASSWGQGGEQYF. The DNA for the CDR3 is TGTGCCAGCAGTTGGGGACAGGGGGGAGAGCAGTACTTC.

V is TRBV28 and J is TRBJ1-5, with D uncertain. The CDR3 spans 15 residues. Germline loops: CDR1 MDHEN, CDR2 SYDVKM. Deletions cut 7 bases from V and 0 bases from J, with 13 bases between. In nucleotides, the CDR3 is TGTGCCAGCACCACAAACGGGGATAGCAATCAGCCCCAGCATTTT. Its protein is CASTTNGDSNQPQHF.

The chain is built from TRBV7-3 and TRBJ2-1; no clear D. The ends were cut back, 8 bases at V and 8 bases at J, with 13 bases in the middle. Germline assignment: CDR1 SGHTA and CDR2 FQGTGA. CDR3 length: 12 amino acids. CDR3 sequence: CASSRSQDEQFF. Written as DNA, the CDR3 is TGTGCCAGCTCCCGGAGCCAGGATGAGCAGTTCTTC.

A few counts support this clone. This chain joins TRBV7-9 and TRBJ2-1; TRBD2 might be the D (5 bases). CDR3 length: 12 amino acids. With 8 bases removed from V and 5 bases from J, the gap between germline ends came to 10 bases. In germline, CDR1 is SEHNR, CDR2 FQNEAQ (reference sequence). CDR3 sequence (DNA): TGTGCCAGCGGGAGAGACAACAATGAGCAGTTCTTC. Amino acids: CASGRDNNEQFF. Variable domain in full (rest from reference TRBV7-9 and TRBJ2-1): DTGVSQNPRHKITKRGQNVTFRCDPISEHNRLYWYRQTLGQGPEFLTYFQNEAQLEKSRLLSDRFSAERPKGSFSTLEIQRTEQGDSAMYLCASGRDNNEQFFGPGTRLTVL.